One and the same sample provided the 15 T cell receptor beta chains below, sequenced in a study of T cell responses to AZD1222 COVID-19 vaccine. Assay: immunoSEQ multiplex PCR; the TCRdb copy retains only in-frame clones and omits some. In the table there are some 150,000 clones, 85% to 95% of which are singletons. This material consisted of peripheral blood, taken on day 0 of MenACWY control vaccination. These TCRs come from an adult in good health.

The CDR3 loop reads CASSLDTGTAYEQYF. The CDR3 bases are TGCGCCAGCAGCTTGGATACCGGGACGGCATACGAGCAGTACTTC. The chain recombines TRBV5-1 with TRBJ2-7, with D perhaps being TRBD1 or TRBD2 (5 bases each). CDR1 is SGHRS and CDR2 is YFSETQ in the germline V gene. This CDR3 is 15 amino acids long. The V gene lost 0 bases and the J gene lost 4 bases, with 14 bases spanning the gap.

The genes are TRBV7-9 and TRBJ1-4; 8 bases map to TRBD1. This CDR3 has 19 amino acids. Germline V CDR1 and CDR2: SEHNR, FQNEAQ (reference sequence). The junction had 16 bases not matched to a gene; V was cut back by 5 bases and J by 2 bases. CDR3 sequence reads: CASSPYKFWTGQTNEKLFF. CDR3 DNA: TGTGCCAGCAGCCCTTATAAGTTTTGGACAGGGCAGACTAATGAAAAACTGTTTTTT.

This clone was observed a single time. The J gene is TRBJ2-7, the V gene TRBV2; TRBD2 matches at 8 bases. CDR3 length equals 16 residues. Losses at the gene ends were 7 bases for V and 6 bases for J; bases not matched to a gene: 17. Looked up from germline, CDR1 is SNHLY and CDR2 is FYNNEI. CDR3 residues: CASTGGDTSFPTEQYF. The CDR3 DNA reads TGTGCCAGCACCGGGGGGGACACCTCTTTTCCCACCGAGCAGTACTTC.

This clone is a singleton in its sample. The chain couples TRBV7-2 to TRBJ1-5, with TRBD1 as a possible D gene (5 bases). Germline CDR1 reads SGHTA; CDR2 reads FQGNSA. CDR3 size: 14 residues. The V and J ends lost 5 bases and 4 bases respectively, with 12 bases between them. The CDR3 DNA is TGTGCCAGCAGCCCAGACAGCCCAAATCAGCCCCAGCATTTT. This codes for CASSPDSPNQPQHF.

The CDR3 reads CASSEAGGTDGYTF. The CDR3 nucleotides are TGTGCCAGCAGTGAAGCAGGGGGGACGGACGGCTACACCTTC. This rearrangement joins TRBV6-1 to TRBJ1-2; D is perhaps TRBD1 (6 bases). This CDR3 has 14 residues. V lost 0 bases and J lost 8, with 13 bases in between. Germline V gene lookup returns CDR1 MNHNS and CDR2 SASEGT.

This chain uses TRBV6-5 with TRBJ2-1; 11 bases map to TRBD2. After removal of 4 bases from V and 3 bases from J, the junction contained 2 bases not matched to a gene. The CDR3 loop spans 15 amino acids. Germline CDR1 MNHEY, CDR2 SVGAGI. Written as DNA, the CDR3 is TGTGCCAGCAGTTCAACTAGCGGGAGCTACAATGAGCAGTTCTTC. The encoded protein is CASSSTSGSYNEQFF.

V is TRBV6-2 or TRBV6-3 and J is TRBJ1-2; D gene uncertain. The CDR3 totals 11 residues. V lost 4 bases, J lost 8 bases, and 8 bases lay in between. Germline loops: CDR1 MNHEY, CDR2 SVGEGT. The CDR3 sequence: CASSSLRGYTF. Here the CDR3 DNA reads TGTGCCAGCAGTTCGCTCCGCGGCTACACCTTC.

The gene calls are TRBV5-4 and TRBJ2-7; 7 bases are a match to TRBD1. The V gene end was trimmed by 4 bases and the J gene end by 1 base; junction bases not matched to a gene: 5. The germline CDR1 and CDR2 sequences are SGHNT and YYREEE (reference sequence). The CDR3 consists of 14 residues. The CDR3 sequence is CASSARDRSYEQYF. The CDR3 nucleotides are TGTGCCAGCAGCGCGAGGGACAGATCCTACGAGCAGTACTTC.

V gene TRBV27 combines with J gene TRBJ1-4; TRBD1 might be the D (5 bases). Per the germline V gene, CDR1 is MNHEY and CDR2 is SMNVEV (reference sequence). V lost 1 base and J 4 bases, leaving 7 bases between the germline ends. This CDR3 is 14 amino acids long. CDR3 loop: CASSLLGVNEKLFF. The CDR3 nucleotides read TGTGCCAGCAGTTTATTAGGGGTTAATGAAAAACTGTTTTTT.

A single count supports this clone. The DNA for the CDR3 is TGTGCCACCAGCAGGTTACAGGGAATAGGGAAGGACACTGAAGCTTTCTTT. Its protein product is CATSRLQGIGKDTEAFF. The gene calls are TRBV15 and TRBJ1-1; a weak D match, TRBD1 (6 bases). This CDR3 is built from 17 residues. V lost 3 bases, J lost 3 bases, and 20 bases lay in between. CDR1 LNHNV and CDR2 YYDKDF come from the germline V gene (reference sequence).

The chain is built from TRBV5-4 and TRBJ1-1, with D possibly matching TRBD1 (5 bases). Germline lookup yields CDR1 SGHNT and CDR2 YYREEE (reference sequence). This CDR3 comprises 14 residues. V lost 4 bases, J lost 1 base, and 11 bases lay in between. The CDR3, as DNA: TGTGCCAGCAGCCGGGGCCTAGGGAACACTGAAGCTTTCTTT. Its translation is CASSRGLGNTEAFF. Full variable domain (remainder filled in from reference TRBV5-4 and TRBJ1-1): ETGVTQSPTHLIKTRGQQVTLRCSSQSGHNTVSWYQQALGQGPQFIFQYYREEENGRGNFPPRFSGLQFPNYSSELNVNALELDDSALYLCASSRGLGNTEAFFGQGTRLTVV.

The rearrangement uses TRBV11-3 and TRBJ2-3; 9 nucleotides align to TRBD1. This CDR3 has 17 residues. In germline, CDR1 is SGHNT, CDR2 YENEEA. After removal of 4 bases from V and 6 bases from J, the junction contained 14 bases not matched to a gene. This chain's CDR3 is CASSSASGQGTGDTQYF. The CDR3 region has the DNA TGTGCCAGCAGCTCGGCCTCGGGACAGGGCACGGGGGATACGCAGTATTTT.

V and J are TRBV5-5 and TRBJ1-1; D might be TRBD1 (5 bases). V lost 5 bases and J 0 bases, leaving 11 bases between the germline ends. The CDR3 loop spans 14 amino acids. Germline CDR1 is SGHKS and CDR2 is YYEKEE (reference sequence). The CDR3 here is CASSAGTVNTEAFF. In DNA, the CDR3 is TGTGCCAGCAGTGCCGGGACGGTGAACACTGAAGCTTTCTTT.

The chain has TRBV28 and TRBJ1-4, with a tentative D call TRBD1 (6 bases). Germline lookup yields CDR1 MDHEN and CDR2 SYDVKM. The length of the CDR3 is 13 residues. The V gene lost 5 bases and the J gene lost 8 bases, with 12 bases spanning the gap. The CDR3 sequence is CASSEGGGEKLFF. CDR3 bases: TGTGCCAGCAGTGAGGGGGGAGGCGAAAAACTGTTTTTT.

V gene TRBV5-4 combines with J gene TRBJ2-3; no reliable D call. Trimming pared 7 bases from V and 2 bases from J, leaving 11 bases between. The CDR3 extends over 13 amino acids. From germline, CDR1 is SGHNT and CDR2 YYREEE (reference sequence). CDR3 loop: CASSRGPTDTQYF. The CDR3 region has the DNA TGTGCCAGCTCGCGAGGCCCCACAGATACGCAGTATTTT.